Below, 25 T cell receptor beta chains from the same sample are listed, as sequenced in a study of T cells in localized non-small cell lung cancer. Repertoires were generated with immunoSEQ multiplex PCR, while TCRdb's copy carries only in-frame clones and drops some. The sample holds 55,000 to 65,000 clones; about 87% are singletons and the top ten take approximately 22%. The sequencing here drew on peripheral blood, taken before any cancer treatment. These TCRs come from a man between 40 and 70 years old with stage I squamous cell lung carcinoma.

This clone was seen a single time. CDR3 DNA: TGTGCCAGCAGCTTAGATCCCACTAGCGGGGGGAACAATGAGCAGTTCTTC. Protein product: CASSLDPTSGGNNEQFF. This chain connects TRBV11-3 to TRBJ2-1; 12 nucleotides agree with TRBD2. The CDR3 covers 17 residues. Germline CDR1 SGHNT, CDR2 YENEEA. V lost 0 bases, J lost 5 bases, and 5 bases stayed unmatched. The variable domain in full, with the rest retrieved from reference TRBV11-3 and TRBJ2-1, is EAGVVQSPRYKIIEKKQPVAFWCNPISGHNTLYWYLQNLGQGPELLIRYENEEAVDDSQLPKDRFSAERLKGVDSTLKIQPAELGDSAVYLCASSLDPTSGGNNEQFFGPGTRLTVL.

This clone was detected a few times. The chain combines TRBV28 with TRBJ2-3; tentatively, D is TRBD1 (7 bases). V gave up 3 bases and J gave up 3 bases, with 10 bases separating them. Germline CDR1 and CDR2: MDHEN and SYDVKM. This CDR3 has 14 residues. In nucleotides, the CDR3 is TGTGCCAGCAGTTTGGAGGGGGCAACAGATACGCAGTATTTT. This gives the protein CASSLEGATDTQYF.

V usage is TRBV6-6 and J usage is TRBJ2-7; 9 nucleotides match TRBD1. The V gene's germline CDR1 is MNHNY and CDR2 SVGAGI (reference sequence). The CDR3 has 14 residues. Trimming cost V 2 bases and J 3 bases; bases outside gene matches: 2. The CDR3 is CASSYGGQGYEQYF. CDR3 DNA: TGTGCCAGCAGTTACGGGGGACAGGGCTACGAGCAGTACTTC.

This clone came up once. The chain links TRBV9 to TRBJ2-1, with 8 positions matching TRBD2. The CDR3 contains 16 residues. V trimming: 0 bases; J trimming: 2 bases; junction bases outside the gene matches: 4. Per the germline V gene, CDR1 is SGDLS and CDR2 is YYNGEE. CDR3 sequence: CASSVATTSAYNEQFF. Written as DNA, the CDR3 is TGTGCCAGCAGCGTAGCTACGACTAGCGCCTACAATGAGCAGTTCTTC. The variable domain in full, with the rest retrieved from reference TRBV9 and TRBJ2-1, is DSGVTQTPKHLITATGQRVTLRCSPRSGDLSVYWYQQSLDQGLQFLIQYYNGEERAKGNILERFSAQQFPDLHSELNLSSLELGDSALYFCASSVATTSAYNEQFFGPGTRLTVL.

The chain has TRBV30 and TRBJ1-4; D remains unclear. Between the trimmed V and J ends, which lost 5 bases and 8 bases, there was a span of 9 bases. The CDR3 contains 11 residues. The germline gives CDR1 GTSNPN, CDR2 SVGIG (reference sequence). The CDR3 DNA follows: TGTGCCTGGTCGACAAAGGAAAAACTGTTTTTT. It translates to CAWSTKEKLFF.

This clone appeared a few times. CDR3 residues: CASSLVPELIYYEQYF. CDR3 nucleotide sequence: TGCGCCAGCAGCTTGGTTCCCGAACTGATATATTACGAGCAGTACTTC. The chain employs TRBV5-1 and TRBJ2-7; no clear D. CDR1 SGHRS and CDR2 YFSETQ come from the germline V gene. This CDR3 is built from 16 residues. V was clipped by 0 bases and J by 4 bases, with 17 bases between them. Using reference TRBV5-1 and TRBJ2-7 for the parts outside the CDR3, the full variable domain is KAGVTQTPRYLIKTRGQQVTLSCSPISGHRSVSWYQQTPGQGLQFLFEYFSETQRNKGNFPGRFSGRQFSNSRSEMNVSTLELGDSALYLCASSLVPELIYYEQYFGPGTRLTVT.

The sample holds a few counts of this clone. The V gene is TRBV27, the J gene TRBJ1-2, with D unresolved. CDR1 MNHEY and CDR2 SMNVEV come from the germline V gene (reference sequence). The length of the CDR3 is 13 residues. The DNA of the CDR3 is TGTGCAACAAGGTTCTCAGGTTCCTATGGCTACACCTTC. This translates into CATRFSGSYGYTF.

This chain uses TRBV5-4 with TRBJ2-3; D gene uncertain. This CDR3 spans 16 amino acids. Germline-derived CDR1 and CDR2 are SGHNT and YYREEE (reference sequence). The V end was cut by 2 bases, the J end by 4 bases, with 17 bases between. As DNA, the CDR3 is TGTGCCAGCAGCTTAGGCCTAGGGTCGTTCCCAGATACGCAGTATTTT. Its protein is CASSLGLGSFPDTQYF.

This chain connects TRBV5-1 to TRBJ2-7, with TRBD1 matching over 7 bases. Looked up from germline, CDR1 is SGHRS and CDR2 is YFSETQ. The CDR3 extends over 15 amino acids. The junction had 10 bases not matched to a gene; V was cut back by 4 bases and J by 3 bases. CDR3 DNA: TGCGCCAGCAGCCAGAATCGGGACAGAAACTACGAGCAGTACTTC. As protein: CASSQNRDRNYEQYF.

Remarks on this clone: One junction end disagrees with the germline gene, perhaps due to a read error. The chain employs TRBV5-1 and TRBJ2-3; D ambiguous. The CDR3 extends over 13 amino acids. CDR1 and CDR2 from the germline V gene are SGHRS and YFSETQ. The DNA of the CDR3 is TGCGCCAGCTGCTTAACTAGCACAGATACGCAGTATTTT. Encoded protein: CASCLTSTDTQYF.

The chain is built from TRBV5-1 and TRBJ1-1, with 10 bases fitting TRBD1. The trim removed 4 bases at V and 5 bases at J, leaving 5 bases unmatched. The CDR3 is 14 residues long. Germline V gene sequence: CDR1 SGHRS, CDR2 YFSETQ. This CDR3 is CASSGQGVGTEAFF. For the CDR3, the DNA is TGCGCCAGCAGCGGACAGGGGGTTGGGACTGAAGCTTTCTTT.

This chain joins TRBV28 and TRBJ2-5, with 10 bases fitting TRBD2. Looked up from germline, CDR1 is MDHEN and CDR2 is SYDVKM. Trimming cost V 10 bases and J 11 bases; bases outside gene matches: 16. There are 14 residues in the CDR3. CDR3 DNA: TGTGCCACGCTTTTTCTAGCGGGAGATCCGGAGCAGTACTTC. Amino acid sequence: CATLFLAGDPEQYF.

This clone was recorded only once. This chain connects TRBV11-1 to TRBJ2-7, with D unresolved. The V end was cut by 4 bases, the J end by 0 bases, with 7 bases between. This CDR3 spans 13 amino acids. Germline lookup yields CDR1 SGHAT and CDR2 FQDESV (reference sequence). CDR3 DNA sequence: TGTGCCAGCAGCTGGGGATTCTCCTACGAGCAGTACTTC. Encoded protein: CASSWGFSYEQYF.

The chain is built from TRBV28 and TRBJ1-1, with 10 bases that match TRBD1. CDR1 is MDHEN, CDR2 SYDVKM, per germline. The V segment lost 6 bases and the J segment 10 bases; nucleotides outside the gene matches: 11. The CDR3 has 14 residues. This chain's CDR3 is CASSRGQGGSIAFF. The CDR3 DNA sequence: TGTGCCAGCAGCCGCGGACAGGGGGGGAGTATAGCTTTCTTT.

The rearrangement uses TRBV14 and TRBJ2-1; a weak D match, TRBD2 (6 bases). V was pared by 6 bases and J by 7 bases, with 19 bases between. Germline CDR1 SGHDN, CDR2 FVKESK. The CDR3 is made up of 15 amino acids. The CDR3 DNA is TGTGCCAGCAGTCGGGACTTCGGCCATAGAAATGAGCAGTTCTTC. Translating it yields CASSRDFGHRNEQFF. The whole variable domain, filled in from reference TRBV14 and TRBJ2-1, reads EAGVTQFPSHSVIEKGQTVTLRCDPISGHDNLYWYRRVMGKEIKFLLHFVKESKQDESGMPNNRFLAERTGGTYSTLKVQPAELEDSGVYFCASSRDFGHRNEQFFGPGTRLTVL.

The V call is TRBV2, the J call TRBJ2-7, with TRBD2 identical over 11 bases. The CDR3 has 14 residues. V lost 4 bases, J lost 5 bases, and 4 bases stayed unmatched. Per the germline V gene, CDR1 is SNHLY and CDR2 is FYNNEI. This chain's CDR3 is CASSVLAGGHEQYF. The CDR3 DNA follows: TGTGCCAGCAGTGTGCTAGCGGGAGGCCACGAGCAGTACTTC.

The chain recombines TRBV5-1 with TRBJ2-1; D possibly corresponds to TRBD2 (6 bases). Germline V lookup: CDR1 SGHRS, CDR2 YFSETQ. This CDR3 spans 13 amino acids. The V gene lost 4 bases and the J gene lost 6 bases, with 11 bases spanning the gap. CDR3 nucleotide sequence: TGCGCCAGCAGCCCGGGACTTTCCAATGAGCAGTTCTTC. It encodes CASSPGLSNEQFF.

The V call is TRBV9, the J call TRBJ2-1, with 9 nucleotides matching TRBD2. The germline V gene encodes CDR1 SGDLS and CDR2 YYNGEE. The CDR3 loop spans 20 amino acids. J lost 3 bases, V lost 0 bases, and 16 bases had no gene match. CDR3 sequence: CASSVDGRPIAGEYYNEQFF. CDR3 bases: TGTGCCAGCAGCGTAGACGGTAGACCCATAGCGGGAGAGTACTACAATGAGCAGTTCTTC.

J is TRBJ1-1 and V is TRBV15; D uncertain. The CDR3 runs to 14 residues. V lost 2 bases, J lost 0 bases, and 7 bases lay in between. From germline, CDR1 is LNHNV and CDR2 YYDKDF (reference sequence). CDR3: CATSRRTVNTEAFF. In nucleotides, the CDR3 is TGTGCCACCAGCAGACGGACGGTGAACACTGAAGCTTTCTTT.

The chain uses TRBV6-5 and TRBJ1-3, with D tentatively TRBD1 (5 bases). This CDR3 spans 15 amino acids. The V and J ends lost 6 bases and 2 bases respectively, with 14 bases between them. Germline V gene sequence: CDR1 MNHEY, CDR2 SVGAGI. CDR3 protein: CASRTPRVAGNTIYF. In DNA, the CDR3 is TGTGCCAGCAGAACCCCCAGGGTGGCTGGAAACACCATATATTTT.

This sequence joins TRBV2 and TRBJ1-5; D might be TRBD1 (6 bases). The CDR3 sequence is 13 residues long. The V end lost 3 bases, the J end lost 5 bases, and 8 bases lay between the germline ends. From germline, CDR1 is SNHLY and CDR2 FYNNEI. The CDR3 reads CASSDSGDQPQHF. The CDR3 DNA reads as TGTGCCAGCAGTGATTCAGGGGATCAGCCCCAGCATTTT.

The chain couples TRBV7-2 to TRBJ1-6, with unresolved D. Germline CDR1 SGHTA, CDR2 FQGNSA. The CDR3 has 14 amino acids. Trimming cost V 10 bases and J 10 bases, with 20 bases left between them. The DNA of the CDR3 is TGTGCCACCGCGGAGGGCTCTATGGGCTCACCCCTCCACTTT. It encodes CATAEGSMGSPLHF.

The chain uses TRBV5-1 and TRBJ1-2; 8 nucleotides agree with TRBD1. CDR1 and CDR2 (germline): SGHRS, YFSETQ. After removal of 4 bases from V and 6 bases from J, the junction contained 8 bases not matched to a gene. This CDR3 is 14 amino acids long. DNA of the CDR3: TGCGCCAGCAGCCACAGTCAGGGGGCGAATGGCTACACCTTC. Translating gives CASSHSQGANGYTF.

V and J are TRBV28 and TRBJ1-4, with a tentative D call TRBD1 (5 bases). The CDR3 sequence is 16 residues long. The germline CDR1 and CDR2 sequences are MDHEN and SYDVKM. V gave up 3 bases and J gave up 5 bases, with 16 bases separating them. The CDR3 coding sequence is TGTGCCAGCAGTTTTAGTGCGGGGTGGGGGAATGAAAAACTGTTTTTT. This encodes CASSFSAGWGNEKLFF.

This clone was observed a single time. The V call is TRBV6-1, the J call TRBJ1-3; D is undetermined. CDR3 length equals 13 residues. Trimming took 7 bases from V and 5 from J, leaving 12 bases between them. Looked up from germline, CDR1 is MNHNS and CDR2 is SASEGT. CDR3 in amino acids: CASTTRARNTIYF. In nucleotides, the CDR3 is TGTGCCAGCACGACGAGGGCAAGAAACACCATATATTTT.